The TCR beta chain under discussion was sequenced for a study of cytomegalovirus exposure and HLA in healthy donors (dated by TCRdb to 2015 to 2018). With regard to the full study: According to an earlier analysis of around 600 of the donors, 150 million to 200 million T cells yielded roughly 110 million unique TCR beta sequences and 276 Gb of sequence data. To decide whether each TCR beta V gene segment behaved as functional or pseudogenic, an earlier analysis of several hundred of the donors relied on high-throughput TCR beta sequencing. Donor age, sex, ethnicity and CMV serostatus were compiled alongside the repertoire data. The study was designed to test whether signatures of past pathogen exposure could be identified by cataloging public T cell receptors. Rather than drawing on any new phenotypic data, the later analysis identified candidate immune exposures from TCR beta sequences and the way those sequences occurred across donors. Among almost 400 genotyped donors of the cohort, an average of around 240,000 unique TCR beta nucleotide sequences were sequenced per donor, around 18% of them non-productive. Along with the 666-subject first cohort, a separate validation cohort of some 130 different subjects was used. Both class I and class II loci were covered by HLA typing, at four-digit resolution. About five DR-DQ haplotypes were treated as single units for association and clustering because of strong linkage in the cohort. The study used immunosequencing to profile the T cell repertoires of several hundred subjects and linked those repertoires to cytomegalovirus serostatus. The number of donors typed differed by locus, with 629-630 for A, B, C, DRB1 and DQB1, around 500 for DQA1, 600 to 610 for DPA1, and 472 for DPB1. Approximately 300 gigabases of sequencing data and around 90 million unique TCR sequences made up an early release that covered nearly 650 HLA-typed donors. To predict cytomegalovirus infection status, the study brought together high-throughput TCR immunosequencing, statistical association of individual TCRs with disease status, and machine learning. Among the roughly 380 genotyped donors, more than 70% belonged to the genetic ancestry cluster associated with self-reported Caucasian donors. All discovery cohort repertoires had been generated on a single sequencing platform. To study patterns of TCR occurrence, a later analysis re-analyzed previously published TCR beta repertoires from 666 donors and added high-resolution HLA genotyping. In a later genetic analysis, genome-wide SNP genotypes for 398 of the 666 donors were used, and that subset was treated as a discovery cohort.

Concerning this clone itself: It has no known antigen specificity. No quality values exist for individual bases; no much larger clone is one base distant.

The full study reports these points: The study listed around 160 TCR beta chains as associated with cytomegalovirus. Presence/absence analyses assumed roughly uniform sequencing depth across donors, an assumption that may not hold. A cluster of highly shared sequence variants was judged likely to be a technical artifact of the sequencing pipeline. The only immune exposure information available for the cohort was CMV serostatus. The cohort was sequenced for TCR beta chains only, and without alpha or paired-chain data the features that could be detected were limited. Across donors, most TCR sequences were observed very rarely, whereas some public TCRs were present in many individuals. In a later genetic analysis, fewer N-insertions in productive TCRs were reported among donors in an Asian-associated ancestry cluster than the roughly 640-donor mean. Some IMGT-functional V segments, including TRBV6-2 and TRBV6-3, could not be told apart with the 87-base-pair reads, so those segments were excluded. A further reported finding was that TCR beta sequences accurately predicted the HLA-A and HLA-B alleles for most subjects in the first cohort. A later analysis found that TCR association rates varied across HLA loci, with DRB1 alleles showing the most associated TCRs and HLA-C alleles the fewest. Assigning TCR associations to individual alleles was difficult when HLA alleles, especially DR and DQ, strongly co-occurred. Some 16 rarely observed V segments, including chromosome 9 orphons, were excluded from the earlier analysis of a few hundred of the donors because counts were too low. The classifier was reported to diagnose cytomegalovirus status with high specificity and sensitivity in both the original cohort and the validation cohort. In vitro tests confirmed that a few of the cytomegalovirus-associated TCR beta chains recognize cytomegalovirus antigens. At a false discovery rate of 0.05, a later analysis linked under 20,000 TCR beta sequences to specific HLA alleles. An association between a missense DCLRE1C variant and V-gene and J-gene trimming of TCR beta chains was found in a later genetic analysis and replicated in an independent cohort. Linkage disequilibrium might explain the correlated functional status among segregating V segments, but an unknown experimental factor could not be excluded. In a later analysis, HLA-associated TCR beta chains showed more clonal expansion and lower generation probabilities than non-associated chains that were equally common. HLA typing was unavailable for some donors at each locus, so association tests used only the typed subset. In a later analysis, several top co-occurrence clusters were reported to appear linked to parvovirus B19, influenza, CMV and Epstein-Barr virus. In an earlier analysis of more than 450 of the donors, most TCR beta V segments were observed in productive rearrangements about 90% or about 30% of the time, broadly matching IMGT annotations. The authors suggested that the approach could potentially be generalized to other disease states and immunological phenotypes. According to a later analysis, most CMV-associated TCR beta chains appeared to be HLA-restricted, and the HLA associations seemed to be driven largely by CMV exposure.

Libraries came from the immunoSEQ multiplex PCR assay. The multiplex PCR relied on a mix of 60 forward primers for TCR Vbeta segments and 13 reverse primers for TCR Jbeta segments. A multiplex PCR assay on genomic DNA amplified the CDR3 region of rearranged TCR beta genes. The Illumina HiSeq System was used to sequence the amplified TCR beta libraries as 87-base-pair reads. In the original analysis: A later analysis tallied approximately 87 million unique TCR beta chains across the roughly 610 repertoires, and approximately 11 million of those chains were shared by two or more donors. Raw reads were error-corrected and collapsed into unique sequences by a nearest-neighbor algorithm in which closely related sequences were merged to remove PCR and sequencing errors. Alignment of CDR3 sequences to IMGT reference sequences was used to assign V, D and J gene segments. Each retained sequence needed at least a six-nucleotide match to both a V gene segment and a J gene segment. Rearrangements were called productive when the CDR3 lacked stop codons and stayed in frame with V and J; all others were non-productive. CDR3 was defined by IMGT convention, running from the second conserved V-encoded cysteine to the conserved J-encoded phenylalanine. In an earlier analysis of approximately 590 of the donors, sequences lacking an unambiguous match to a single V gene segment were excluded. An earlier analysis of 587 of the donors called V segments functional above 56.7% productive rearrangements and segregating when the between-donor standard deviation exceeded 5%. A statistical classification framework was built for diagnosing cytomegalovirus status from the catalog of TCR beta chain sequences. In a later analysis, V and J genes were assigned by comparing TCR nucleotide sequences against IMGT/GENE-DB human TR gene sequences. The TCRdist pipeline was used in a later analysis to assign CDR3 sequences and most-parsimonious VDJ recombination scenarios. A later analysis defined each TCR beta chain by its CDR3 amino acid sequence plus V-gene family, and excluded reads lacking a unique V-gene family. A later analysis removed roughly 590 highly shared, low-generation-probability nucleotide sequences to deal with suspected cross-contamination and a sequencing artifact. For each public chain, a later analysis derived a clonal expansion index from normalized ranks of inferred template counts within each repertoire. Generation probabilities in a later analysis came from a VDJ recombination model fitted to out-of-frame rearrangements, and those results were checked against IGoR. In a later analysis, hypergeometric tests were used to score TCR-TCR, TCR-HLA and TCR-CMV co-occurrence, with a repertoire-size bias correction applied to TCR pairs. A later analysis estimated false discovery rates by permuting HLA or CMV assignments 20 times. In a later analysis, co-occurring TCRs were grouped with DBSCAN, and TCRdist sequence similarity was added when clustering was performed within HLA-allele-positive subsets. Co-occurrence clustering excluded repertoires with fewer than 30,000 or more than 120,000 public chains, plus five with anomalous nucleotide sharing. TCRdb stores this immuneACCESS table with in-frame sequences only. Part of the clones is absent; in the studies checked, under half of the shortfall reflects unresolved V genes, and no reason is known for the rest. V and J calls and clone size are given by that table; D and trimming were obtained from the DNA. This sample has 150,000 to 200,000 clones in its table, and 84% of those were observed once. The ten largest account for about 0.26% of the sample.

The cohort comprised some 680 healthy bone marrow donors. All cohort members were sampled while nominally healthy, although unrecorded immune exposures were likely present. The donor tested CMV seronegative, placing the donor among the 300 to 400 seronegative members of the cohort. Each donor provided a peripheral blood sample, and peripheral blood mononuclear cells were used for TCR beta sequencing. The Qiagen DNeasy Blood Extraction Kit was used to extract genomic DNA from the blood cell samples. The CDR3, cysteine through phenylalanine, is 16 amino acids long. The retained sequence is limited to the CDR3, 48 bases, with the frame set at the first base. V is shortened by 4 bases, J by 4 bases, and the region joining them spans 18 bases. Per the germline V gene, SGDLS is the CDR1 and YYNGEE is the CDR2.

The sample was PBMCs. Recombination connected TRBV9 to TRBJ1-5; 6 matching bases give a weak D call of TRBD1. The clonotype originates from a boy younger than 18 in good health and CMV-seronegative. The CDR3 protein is CASSLGAGHYNQPQHF. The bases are TGTGCCAGCAGCCTGGGGGCAGGACACTATAATCAGCCCCAGCATTTT.